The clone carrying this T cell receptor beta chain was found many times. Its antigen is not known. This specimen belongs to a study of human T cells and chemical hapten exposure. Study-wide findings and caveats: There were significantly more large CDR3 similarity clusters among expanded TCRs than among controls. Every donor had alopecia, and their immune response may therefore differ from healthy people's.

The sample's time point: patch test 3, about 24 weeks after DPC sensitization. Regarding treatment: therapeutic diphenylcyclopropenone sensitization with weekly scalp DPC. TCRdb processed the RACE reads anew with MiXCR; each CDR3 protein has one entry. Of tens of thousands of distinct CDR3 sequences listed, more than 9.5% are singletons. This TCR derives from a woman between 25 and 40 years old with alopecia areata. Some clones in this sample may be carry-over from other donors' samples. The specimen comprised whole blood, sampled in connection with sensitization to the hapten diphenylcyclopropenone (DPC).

CDR3 protein: CASSFYGVSYEQYF. CDR3 nucleotide sequence: TGTGCCAGCAGCTTCTATGGGGTGTCCTACGAGCAGTACTTC. The V gene is TRBV7-2, the J gene TRBJ2-7; D is undetermined. The V gene lost 3 bases and the J gene lost 1 base, with 10 bases spanning the gap. The CDR3 runs to 14 residues. Germline CDR1 and CDR2: SGHTA and FQGNSA.